This TCR beta chain was identified in a study of ipilimumab plus nivolumab after autologous stem cell transplantation. The table came from immunoSEQ multiplex PCR; TCRdb's copy has only in-frame clones and leaves some out. The repertoire includes 20,000 to 25,000 clones, over 65% of them detected once, and over 15% sits in the top ten. This CDR3 spans 13 amino acids. V was shortened by 3 bases and J by 2 bases, with 7 bases between the two germline ends. The V gene's germline CDR1 is LNHDA and CDR2 SQIVND (reference sequence). The receptor was isolated from a male donor with diffuse large B-cell lymphoma. The rearrangement uses TRBV19 and TRBJ1-2; D unclear. The specimen comprised PBMCs, sampled in a trial of ipilimumab plus nivolumab as post-transplant consolidation. CDR3 DNA sequence: TGTGCCAGTAGTATGCCCGACAACTATGGCTACACCTTC. Translating gives CASSMPDNYGYTF.